This T cell receptor (beta chain) was sequenced in a study of blood T cell repertoires in COVID-19. Study in general: Samples of COVID-19 (acute and convalescent) were obtained from the United States, Italy and Spain.

Original handling: Nucleated cell counts were estimated from reference gene primer amplification. TCRdb's copy holds only in-frame clones and misses some; the assay was immunoSEQ multiplex PCR. V, J and clone size are taken as reported in that table, and D and trimming were inferred from the DNA itself. The sample contains 200,000 or so clones, roughly nine tenths of which appear only once. Sequencing used PBMCs or T cells enriched from blood (not recorded which). The receptor comes from a middle-aged woman with acute COVID-19.

CDR3 in amino acids: CASSVGDFAGYTF. The CDR3 bases are TGTGCCAGCAGCGTAGGGGACTTCGCTGGCTACACCTTC. V is TRBV9 and J is TRBJ1-2; D may be TRBD1 (5 bases). Trimming pared 0 bases from V and 7 bases from J, leaving 10 bases between. The CDR3 totals 13 residues. Looked up from germline, CDR1 is SGDLS and CDR2 is YYNGEE.